This record covers a single T cell receptor (beta chain). Germline CDR1 and CDR2: KGHSH and LQKENI. The CDR3 length is 18 residues. V trimming: 4 bases; J trimming: 0 bases; junction bases outside the gene matches: 7. Only Caucasian adults living in Nashville, Tennessee made up the donor group. These data are taken from a study of shared clonotypes between healthy human individuals. About the research overall: The composition of the donors was a couple of women and a few men aged 18 to 49.

Profiled with immunoSEQ multiplex PCR; TCRdb holds only in-frame clones, not every one. The table records over a million clones, approximately 97% of them present only once. V gene TRBV18 combines with J gene TRBJ2-2; 11 bases map to TRBD1. The source of this sequence is a young man in good health. Source material: naive CD4+ T cells sorted from blood. Subset in this sample: CD45RA+ positively selected. The CDR3 bases are TGTGCCAGCTCACTTCGGACAGGGGGCCCTACGAACACCGGGGAGCTGTTTTTT. Its protein is CASSLRTGGPTNTGELFF.